The entry that follows covers one TCR beta chain sequence. Its antigen is as yet unknown. The data were taken from a study of graft-versus-host responses after intestinal transplantation. About the research overall: Recipients uniformly received anti-thymocyte globulin induction, followed by tacrolimus and steroids for around 3 years. Points from the study as a whole: Early after transplant, HvG declines were associated with peak levels of circulating GvH clones.

Germline V gene data show CDR1 as MNHEY and CDR2 as SVGAGI. This CDR3 has 14 amino acids. The V end lost 6 bases, the J end lost 2 bases, and 12 bases lay between the germline ends. Intraepithelial and lamina propria lymphocytes were freed from processed graft tissue. Profiling relied on immunoSEQ multiplex PCR, and the TCRdb table lists in-frame clones only, not all of them. Of around 15,000 clones listed, around two thirds were seen once; the top ten hold roughly 10%. Material: ileum tissue, obtained 674 days after intestinal transplantation. This TCR derives from a human patient who received an intestinal transplant, so some T cells may come from the graft donor. V usage is TRBV6-5 and J usage is TRBJ2-3, with a weak D call TRBD1 (6 bases). As DNA, the CDR3 is TGTGCCAGCAGCACAGGGAAAGACACAGATACGCAGTATTTT. Translation gives CASSTGKDTDTQYF.